The entry that follows covers one T cell receptor (beta chain) sequence. This clone's antigen is unknown. No qualities accompany the bases; no much larger clone lies one base away. In the prospective study, participants were roughly 18 to 90 years old, resided in about two dozen geographic areas of the United States, and were enrolled through a virtual design. To assign participants to cohorts, the prospective study relied on clinical history that participants themselves reported in a screening survey and a study questionnaire. Recovered participants in ImmuneRACE Cohort 3 were defined as having two consecutive negative NP/OP PCR tests, clearance from a healthcare professional, or resolution of symptoms. In the prospective study, mobile phlebotomists collected whole blood, serum and a nasopharyngeal or oropharyngeal swab from each participant. Prospective study participants could optionally give additional blood draws and questionnaires over an approximately two-month period. Blood samples from the prospective study were shipped frozen or at room temperature prior to DNA extraction.

This record comes from a study of blood T cell repertoires in COVID-19 (dated by TCRdb to between 2020 and 2021). Broadly, across the study: Samples covering the acute and convalescent phases of COVID-19 were provided by collaborators in the United States, Italy and Spain. The material from the prospective study consisted of cDNA or gDNA derived from T cells, B-cell-depleted T cells, or PBMCs. The dataset comprised deeply sampled blood TCRbeta repertoires from subjects exposed to, actively infected with, or recovered from COVID-19. The repertoires were released in a freely available public database intended as a resource for research on the immune response to SARS-CoV-2. The samples were drawn from two sources: the first 160 participants of the ongoing ImmuneRACE study, and 1,200 or so subjects contributed by 6 global collaborators. The sample metadata nearly always contained a de-identified subject ID, COVID-19 status, age in years and sex. Where available, HLA class I and class II types were taken from metadata supplied by the sample provider and were not determined by assay-based typing. Points the paper makes about the study in general: The quantity of clinical and demographic metadata differed by source and by participant and was supplied without curation.

TCRbeta CDR3 regions were amplified from genomic DNA using the immunoSEQ Assay, a bias-controlled multiplex PCR. The paper's data handling went like this. The number of nucleated cells in each sample was estimated from the amplification of reference gene primers within the assay. To quantify the absolute abundance of each unique TCRbeta CDR3 rearrangement, sequence reads were collapsed and filtered. For each sample, productive Simpson clonality was calculated by taking the square root of Simpson's diversity index across productive rearrangements. TCRdb took over this immuneACCESS table, retaining in-frame rearrangements with V and J assigned. Such tables are incomplete; in checked studies, under half of the missing clones stem from an unresolved V gene, and the remainder is unexplained. V and J calls and clone size follow that table, whereas D and trimming were derived from the DNA. The sample includes about 270,000 clones, with roughly 90% observed a single time. In total, the top ten clones hold about 2% of the sample.

From the cysteine up to the phenylalanine, the CDR3 has a length of 13 residues. Only the CDR3 DNA is retained, 39 bases long and in frame from the first base. Unmatched junction bases come to 2, with V trimmed by 2 bases and J by 6 bases. CDR1 and CDR2 are drawn from the germline V gene (reference sequence): SGHKS, YYEKEE. The chain is assembled from TRBV5-5 and TRBJ1-2, with 9 junctional bases fitting TRBD1. Sequencing was performed on PBMCs or T cells enriched from blood (not recorded which). The receptor's source is a woman between 55 and 75 years old who had recovered from COVID-19. The sequence in DNA is TGTGCCAGCAGCTTAAGACAGGGGGATGGCTACACCTTC. Translated, this gives CASSLRQGDGYTF.